The next 23 T cell receptor beta chains were all read from a single sample in a study of blood T cells in healthy people across ages. The authors ran a second PCR of 7 to 11 cycles using a sample-barcoded 5' primer and a J-beta primer mix. TCRdb itself ran the 5' RACE reads through MiXCR, one entry per CDR3 protein. The table records about 1.7 million distinct CDR3 sequences, under 30% of them present only once. The sample was blood. These receptors originate from a woman in her 30s in good health.

This chain links TRBV5-1 with TRBJ2-7; the match to TRBD1 covers 12 bases. V lost 7 bases to trimming and J lost 10 bases; unmatched junction nucleotides: 12. The CDR3 sequence is 14 residues long. The germline CDR1 and CDR2 sequences are SGHRS and YFSETQ. The CDR3 DNA reads as TGCGCCAGCCGGGACAGGGGGCATGAAGAGACTCAGTACTTC. Its translation is CASRDRGHEETQYF.

This chain links TRBV7-6 with TRBJ2-2; D is unclear. Trimming stripped 5 bases from V and 4 bases from J, with 11 bases between. Germline-derived CDR1 and CDR2 are SGHVS and FNYEAQ. This CDR3 spans 14 amino acids. The CDR3 DNA follows: TGTGCCAGCAGCCCCCGGGTCCTCACCGGGGAGCTGTTTTTT. Encoded protein: CASSPRVLTGELFF.

The chain couples TRBV7-9 to TRBJ2-3; possible D gene TRBD2, 7 bases. CDR1 SEHNR and CDR2 FQNEAQ come from the germline V gene (reference sequence). The CDR3 runs to 16 residues. V was pared by 1 base and J by 4 bases, with 15 bases between. CDR3 DNA: TGTGCCAGCAGCTTAGAGGGGGGGCTAGTAGCAGATACGCAGTATTTT. This encodes CASSLEGGLVADTQYF.

This chain links TRBV5-1 with TRBJ2-4; D possibly uses TRBD1 or TRBD2 (5 bases each). Germline CDR1 is SGHRS and CDR2 is YFSETQ. V was pared by 0 bases and J by 11 bases, with 12 bases between. The CDR3 has 13 amino acids. Written as DNA, the CDR3 is TGCGCCAGCAGCTTGGACTGGGGGAGCCTTCAGTACTTC. Protein product: CASSLDWGSLQYF.

The gene calls are TRBV7-9 and TRBJ2-3, with TRBD2 as a possible D gene (5 bases). The CDR3 contains 14 residues. The germline gives CDR1 SEHNR, CDR2 FQNEAQ (reference sequence). V lost 8 bases and J lost 2, with 14 bases in between. CDR3 DNA: TGTGCCAGCTTCGGCGGGTACGACACAGATACGCAGTATTTT. It specifies CASFGGYDTDTQYF.

This chain connects TRBV12-3 or TRBV12-4 to TRBJ2-3; 9 bases are shared with TRBD2. This CDR3 region has 14 residues. Germline trimming cut 6 bases from V and 4 bases from J; bases unmatched to any gene: 5. CDR3 sequence: CASRLAGSADTQYF. CDR3 DNA: TGTGCCAGCAGACTAGCGGGCAGTGCAGATACGCAGTATTTT.

This chain links TRBV12-3 or TRBV12-4 with TRBJ2-1; 8 bases line up with TRBD1. The junction had 14 bases not matched to a gene; V was cut back by 7 bases and J by 9 bases. The CDR3 sequence is 15 residues long. The CDR3 DNA reads TGTGCCAGCACTACAGGACAGGGTGTCGGTACTGAGCAGTTCTTC. Protein sequence: CASTTGQGVGTEQFF.

This clonotype showed up just a few times. The chain joins TRBV3-1 to TRBJ2-1; either TRBD1 or TRBD2 may fit D (6 bases each). Trimming removed 1 base from V and 2 bases from J, with 12 bases in between. The CDR3 contains 16 residues. Germline loops: CDR1 LGHDT, CDR2 YNNKEL (reference sequence). This chain's CDR3 is CASSQGLGGTYNEQFF. As DNA, the CDR3 is TGTGCCAGCAGCCAAGGACTAGGGGGGACCTACAATGAGCAGTTCTTC.

The chain recombines TRBV5-5 with TRBJ1-6; no definite D call. This CDR3 contains 16 residues. Germline CDR1 is SGHKS and CDR2 is YYEKEE (reference sequence). Trimming stripped 0 bases from V and 8 bases from J, with 15 bases between. The CDR3 nucleotides are TGTGCCAGCAGCTTGGGTGGTAGCCACAAGGATTCACCCCTCCACTTT. The encoded protein is CASSLGGSHKDSPLHF.

This clonotype has just a few counts. The rearrangement links TRBV20-1 to TRBJ2-3; possibly TRBD2 for D (6 bases). The germline V gene has CDR1 DFQATT and CDR2 SNEGSKA (reference sequence). V was clipped by 3 bases and J by 5 bases, with 12 bases between them. The CDR3 runs 13 residues. CDR3: CSARSGREDTQYF. The CDR3 DNA reads TGCAGTGCTAGGAGCGGGCGGGAAGATACGCAGTATTTT.

A few counts support this clonotype. The V call is TRBV7-9, the J call TRBJ2-3; 10 bases are a match to TRBD2. Trimming took 4 bases from V and 0 from J; bases not matched to a gene: 4. The CDR3 runs 16 residues. The germline V gene has CDR1 SEHNR and CDR2 FQNEAQ (reference sequence). The chain's CDR3 is CASSSKTSGSTDTQYF. The CDR3 DNA reads as TGTGCCAGCAGCTCAAAGACTAGCGGGAGCACAGATACGCAGTATTTT.

The chain employs TRBV5-1 and TRBJ1-3; D gene ambiguous. The CDR3 contains 14 residues. Germline V gene sequence: CDR1 SGHRS, CDR2 YFSETQ. The ends were cut back, 5 bases at V and 0 bases at J, with 9 bases in the middle. For the CDR3, the DNA is TGCGCCAGCAGGGACGACCGCTCTGGAAACACCATATATTTT. It specifies CASRDDRSGNTIYF.

The chain links TRBV20-1 to TRBJ2-5; TRBD1 is a possible D gene (6 bases). The tail of the sequence fits TRBJ2-7 better, so the J call may be wrong. Germline V gives CDR1 DFQATT, CDR2 SNEGSKA (reference sequence). The CDR3 is 13 residues long. CDR3 sequence (DNA): TGCAGTGCTCCGGTAACAGGGACCTACGAGCAGTACTTC. Its translation: CSAPVTGTYEQYF.

This clonotype was seen a few times. The junction shows a germline mismatch at one end, possibly a read error. The CDR3 DNA follows: TGTGCCAGCAAACCCGGGACGGACTACAGTGAGCAGTTCTTC. Amino acid sequence: CASKPGTDYSEQFF. This chain joins TRBV6-2 or TRBV6-3 and TRBJ2-1, with D possibly TRBD2 on 6 matching bases. Germline values: CDR1 MNHEY, CDR2 SVGEGT. This CDR3 has 14 residues.

In this sample, this clonotype turned up many times. The chain has TRBV4-3 and TRBJ1-6; unclear D gene. Germline lookup yields CDR1 LGHNA and CDR2 YSLEER. The CDR3 extends over 14 amino acids. Trimming took off 1 base at V and 10 bases at J, with 11 bases between the two ends. In nucleotides, the CDR3 is TGCGCCAGCAGCCAAGGGCAGGAGGGCTCACCCCTCCACTTT. It is translated as CASSQGQEGSPLHF.

With regard to this clonotype: One end of the junction fails to match germline, which may point to a read error. The chain's CDR3 is CASRQDREAYNEQFF. Written as DNA, the CDR3 is TGCGCCAGCAGACAAGACAGGGAAGCCTACAATGAGCAGTTCTTC. This chain links TRBV4-1 with TRBJ2-1; 7 bases agree with TRBD1. The CDR3 sequence is 15 residues long. Germline V lookup: CDR1 MGHRA, CDR2 YSYEKL.

J is TRBJ2-6 and V is TRBV10-3; D unclear. V was clipped by 3 bases and J by 4 bases, with 13 bases between them. This CDR3 region has 16 residues. CDR1 and CDR2 (germline): ENHRY, SYGVKD. Here the CDR3 DNA reads TGTGCCATCAGTGACCCACAACGTTTGGGGGCCAACGTCCTGACTTTC. The encoded protein is CAISDPQRLGANVLTF.

There are many counts of this clonotype. This rearrangement joins TRBV5-1 to TRBJ2-6; D is uncertain. Germline-derived CDR1 and CDR2 are SGHRS and YFSETQ. The length of the CDR3 is 15 residues. With 0 bases removed from V and 0 bases from J, the gap between germline ends came to 4 bases. The CDR3 reads CASSLVASGANVLTF. DNA for the CDR3: TGCGCCAGCAGCTTGGTTGCCTCTGGGGCCAACGTCCTGACTTTC. Combining the CDR3 with reference TRBV5-1 and TRBJ2-6 gives the whole variable domain KAGVTQTPRYLIKTRGQQVTLSCSPISGHRSVSWYQQTPGQGLQFLFEYFSETQRNKGNFPGRFSGRQFSNSRSEMNVSTLELGDSALYLCASSLVASGANVLTFGAGSRLTVL.

CDR3 residues: CASSFGTGGGQETQYF. DNA of the CDR3: TGTGCCAGCAGTTTTGGGACAGGGGGCGGCCAAGAGACCCAGTACTTC. The V and J genes are TRBV12-3 or TRBV12-4 and TRBJ2-5, with 12 positions matching TRBD1. V gave up 3 bases and J gave up 1 base; unmatched junction bases: 3. The CDR3 covers 16 residues.

This clonotype has a handful of counts. The chain uses TRBV30 and TRBJ1-2; 9 nucleotides agree with TRBD1. This CDR3 region has 15 residues. V was pared by 0 bases and J by 5 bases, with 7 bases of the junction left unmatched. Germline assignment: CDR1 GTSNPN and CDR2 SVGIG (reference sequence). The CDR3 reads CAWSVGGQGGYGYTF. The DNA of the CDR3 is TGTGCCTGGAGTGTAGGGGGACAGGGCGGATATGGCTACACCTTC.

Worth noting for this clonotype: Since a much larger clone is just one base distant, this may be a read error. The missing conserved phenylalanine or tryptophan at the end of this CDR3 makes a read error likely. The chain is built from TRBV7-6 and TRBJ2-1; D is ambiguous. There are 14 residues in the CDR3. Per germline, CDR1 SGHVS and CDR2 FNYEAQ. The V end lost 6 bases, the J end lost 7 bases, and 16 bases lay between the germline ends. The CDR3 sequence is CASSPPNSKNEQFV. The CDR3 region has the DNA TGTGCCAGCAGTCCTCCAAACTCGAAAAATGAGCAGTTCGTC.

The J gene is TRBJ2-3, the V gene TRBV21-1; the DNA was not compared with TRBD2, the D call given in the table. TRBV21-1 counts as a pseudogene. The CDR3 contains 17 residues. CDR3 bases: TGTGCCAGCAGCAAAATCCTACCTCTAGCGTCAACAGATACGCAGTATTTT. It yields the protein CASSKILPLASTDTQYF.

This clonotype was counted between two and nine times. Germline is not matched at one junction end, which may reflect a read error. The chain links TRBV7-2 to TRBJ2-5; D gene ambiguous. CDR3 size: 14 residues. Germline loops: CDR1 SGHTA, CDR2 FQGNSA. Here the CDR3 reads CARSNLGIKETQYF. The CDR3 DNA reads as TGTGCCCGCAGCAATCTGGGGATAAAAGAGACCCAGTACTTC.